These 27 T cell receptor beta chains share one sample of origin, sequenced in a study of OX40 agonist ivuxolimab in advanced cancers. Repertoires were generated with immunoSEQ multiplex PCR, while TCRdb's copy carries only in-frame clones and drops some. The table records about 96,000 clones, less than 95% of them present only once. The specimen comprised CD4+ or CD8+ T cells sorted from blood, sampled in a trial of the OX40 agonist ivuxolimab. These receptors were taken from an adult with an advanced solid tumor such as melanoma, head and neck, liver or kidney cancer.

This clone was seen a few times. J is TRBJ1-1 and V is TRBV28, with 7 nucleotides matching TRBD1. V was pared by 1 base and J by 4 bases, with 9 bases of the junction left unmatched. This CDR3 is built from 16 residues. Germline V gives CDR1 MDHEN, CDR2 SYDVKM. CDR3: CASSLLSWRDSTEAFF. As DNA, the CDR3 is TGTGCCAGCAGTTTATTATCGTGGAGGGACAGCACTGAAGCTTTCTTT.

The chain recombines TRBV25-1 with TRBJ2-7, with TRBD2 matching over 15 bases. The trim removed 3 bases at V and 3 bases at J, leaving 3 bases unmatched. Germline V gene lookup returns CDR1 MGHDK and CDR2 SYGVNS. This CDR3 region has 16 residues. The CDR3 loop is CASSDRGLAGGYEQYF. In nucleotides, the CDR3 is TGTGCCAGCAGTGATAGGGGACTAGCGGGAGGCTACGAGCAGTACTTC.

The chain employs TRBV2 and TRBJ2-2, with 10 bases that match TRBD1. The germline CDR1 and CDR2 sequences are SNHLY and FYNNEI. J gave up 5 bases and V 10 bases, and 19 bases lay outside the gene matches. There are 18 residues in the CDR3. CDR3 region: CATGDRDRGAGDTGELFF. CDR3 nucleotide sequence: TGTGCCACCGGAGACCGGGACAGGGGCGCTGGAGATACCGGGGAGCTGTTTTTT.

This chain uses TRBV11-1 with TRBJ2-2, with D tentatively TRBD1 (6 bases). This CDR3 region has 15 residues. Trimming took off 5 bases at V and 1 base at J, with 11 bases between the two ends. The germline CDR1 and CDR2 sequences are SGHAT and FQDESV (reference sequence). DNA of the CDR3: TGTGCCAGCAGCAAGCAGGGGAGGAACACCGGGGAGCTGTTTTTT. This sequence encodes CASSKQGRNTGELFF.

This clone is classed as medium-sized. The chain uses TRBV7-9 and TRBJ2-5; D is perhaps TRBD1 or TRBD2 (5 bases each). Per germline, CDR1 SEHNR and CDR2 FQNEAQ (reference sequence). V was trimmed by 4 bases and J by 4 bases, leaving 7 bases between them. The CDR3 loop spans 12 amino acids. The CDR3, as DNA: TGTGCCAGCAGCTGGGGGTCAGAGACCCAGTACTTC. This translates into CASSWGSETQYF.

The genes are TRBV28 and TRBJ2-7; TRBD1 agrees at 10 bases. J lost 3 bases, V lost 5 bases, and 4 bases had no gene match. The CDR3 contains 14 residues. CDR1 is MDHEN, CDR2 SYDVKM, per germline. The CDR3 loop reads CASSLRDRGYEQYF. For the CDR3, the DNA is TGTGCCAGCAGTCTCCGGGACAGGGGCTACGAGCAGTACTTC.

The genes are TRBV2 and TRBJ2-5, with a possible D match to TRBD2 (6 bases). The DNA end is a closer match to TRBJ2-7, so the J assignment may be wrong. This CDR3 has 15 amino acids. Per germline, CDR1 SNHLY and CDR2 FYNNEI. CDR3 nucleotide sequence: TGTGCCAGCAGTGAAAGGCCTAGCGCTCTCTACGAGCAGTACTTC. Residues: CASSERPSALYEQYF.

CDR3 nucleotides: TGCGCCAGCAGCCCCGTCGGGGGCAGAGATAATCAGCCCCAGCATTTT. It yields the protein CASSPVGGRDNQPQHF. V gene TRBV5-1 combines with J gene TRBJ1-5, with a tentative D call TRBD1 (6 bases). This CDR3 region has 16 residues. V gave up 4 bases and J gave up 4 bases, with 18 bases separating them. CDR1 and CDR2 from the germline V gene are SGHRS and YFSETQ.

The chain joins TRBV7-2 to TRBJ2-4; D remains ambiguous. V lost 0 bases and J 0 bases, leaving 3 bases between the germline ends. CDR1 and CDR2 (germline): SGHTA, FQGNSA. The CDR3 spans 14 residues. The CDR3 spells CASSLAPAKNIQYF. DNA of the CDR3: TGTGCCAGCAGCTTAGCACCAGCCAAAAACATTCAGTACTTC.

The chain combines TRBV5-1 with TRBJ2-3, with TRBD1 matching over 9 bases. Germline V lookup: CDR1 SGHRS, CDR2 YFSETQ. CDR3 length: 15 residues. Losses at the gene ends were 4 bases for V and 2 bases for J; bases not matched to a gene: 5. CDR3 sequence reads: CASSKGQGATDTQYF. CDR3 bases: TGCGCCAGCAGCAAGGGACAGGGAGCCACAGATACGCAGTATTTT.

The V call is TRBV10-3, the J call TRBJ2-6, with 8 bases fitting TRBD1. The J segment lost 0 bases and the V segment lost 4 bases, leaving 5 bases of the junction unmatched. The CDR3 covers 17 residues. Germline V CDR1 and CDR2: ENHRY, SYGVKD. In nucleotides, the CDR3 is TGTGCCATCAGTGGTCAGGGGGCTATCTCTGGGGCCAACGTCCTGACTTTC. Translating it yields CAISGQGAISGANVLTF.

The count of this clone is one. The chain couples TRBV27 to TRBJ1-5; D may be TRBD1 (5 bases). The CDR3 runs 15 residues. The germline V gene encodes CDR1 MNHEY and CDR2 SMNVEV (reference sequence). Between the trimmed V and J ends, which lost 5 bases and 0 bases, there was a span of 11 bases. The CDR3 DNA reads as TGTGCCAGCAGTCCGGGGGTTTATAGCAATCAGCCCCAGCATTTT. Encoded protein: CASSPGVYSNQPQHF.

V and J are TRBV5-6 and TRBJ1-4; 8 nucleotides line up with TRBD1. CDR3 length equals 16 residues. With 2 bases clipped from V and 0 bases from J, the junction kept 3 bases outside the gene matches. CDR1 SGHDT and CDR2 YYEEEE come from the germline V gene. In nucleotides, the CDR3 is TGTGCCAGCAGCTTCGGACAGGGTGCAACTAATGAAAAACTGTTTTTT. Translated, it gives CASSFGQGATNEKLFF.

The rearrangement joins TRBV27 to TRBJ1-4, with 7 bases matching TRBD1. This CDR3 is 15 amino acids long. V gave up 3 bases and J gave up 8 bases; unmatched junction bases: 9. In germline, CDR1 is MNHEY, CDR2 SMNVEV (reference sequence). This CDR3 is CASSLVQGVGEKLFF. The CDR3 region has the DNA TGTGCCAGCAGTTTGGTGCAGGGGGTAGGGGAAAAACTGTTTTTT.

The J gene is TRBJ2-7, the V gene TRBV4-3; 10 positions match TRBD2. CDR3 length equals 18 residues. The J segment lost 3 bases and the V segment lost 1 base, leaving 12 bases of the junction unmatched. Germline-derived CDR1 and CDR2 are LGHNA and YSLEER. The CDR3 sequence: CASSQVVSGRGVGYEQYF. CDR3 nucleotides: TGCGCCAGCAGCCAAGTGGTGAGCGGGAGGGGGGTCGGCTACGAGCAGTACTTC.

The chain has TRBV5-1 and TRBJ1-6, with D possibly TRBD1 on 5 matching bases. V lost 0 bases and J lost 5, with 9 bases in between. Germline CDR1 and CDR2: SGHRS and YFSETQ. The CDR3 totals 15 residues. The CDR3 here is CASSLDGADNSPLHF. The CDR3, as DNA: TGCGCCAGCAGCTTGGATGGGGCCGATAATTCACCCCTCCACTTT.

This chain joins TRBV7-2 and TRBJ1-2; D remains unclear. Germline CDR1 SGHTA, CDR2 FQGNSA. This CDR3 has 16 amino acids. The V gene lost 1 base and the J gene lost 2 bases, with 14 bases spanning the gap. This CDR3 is CASSLVFSGTNYGYTF. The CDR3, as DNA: TGTGCCAGCAGCTTAGTATTTTCAGGAACCAACTATGGCTACACCTTC.

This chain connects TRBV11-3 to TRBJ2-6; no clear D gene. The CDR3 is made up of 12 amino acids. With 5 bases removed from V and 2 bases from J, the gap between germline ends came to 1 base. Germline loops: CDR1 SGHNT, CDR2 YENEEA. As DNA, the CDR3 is TGTGCCAGCAGCACTGGGGCCAACGTCCTGACTTTC. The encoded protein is CASSTGANVLTF.

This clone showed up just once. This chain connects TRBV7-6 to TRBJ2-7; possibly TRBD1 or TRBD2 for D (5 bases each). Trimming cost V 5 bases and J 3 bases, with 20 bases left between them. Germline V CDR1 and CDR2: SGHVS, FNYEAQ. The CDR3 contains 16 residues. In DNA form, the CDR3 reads TGTGCCAGCAGCCGTACACCGGGACCCCACGTCTACGAGCAGTACTTC. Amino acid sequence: CASSRTPGPHVYEQYF. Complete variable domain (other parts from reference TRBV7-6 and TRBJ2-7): GAGVSQSPRYKVTKRGQDVALRCDPISGHVSLYWYRQALGQGPEFLTYFNYEAQQDKSGLPNDRFSAERPEGSISTLTIQRTEQRDSAMYRCASSRTPGPHVYEQYFGPGTRLTVT.

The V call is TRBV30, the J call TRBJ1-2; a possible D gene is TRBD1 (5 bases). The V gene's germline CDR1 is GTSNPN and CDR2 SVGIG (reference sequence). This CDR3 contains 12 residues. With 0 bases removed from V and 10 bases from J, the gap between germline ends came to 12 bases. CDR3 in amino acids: CAWSVLGTAYTF. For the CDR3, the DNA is TGTGCCTGGAGTGTGTTAGGGACCGCCTACACCTTC.

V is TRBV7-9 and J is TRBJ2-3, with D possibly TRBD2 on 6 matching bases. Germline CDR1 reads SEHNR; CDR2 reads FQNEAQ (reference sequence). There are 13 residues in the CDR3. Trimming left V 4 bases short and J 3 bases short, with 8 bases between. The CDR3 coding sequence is TGTGCCAGCAGCTCCGCGGGGACAGATACGCAGTATTTT. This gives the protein CASSSAGTDTQYF.

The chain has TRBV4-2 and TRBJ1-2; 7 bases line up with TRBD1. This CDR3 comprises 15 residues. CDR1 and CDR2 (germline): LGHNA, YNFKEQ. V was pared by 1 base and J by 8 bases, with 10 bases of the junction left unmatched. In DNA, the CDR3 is TGTGCCAGCAGCCAAGGTTCTACAGGGGAAGGCGGCTACACCTTC. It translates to CASSQGSTGEGGYTF.

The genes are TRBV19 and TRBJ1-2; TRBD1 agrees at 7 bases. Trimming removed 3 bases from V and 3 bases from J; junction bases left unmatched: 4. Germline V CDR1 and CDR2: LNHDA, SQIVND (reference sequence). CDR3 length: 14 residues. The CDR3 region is CASSMTGIDYGYTF. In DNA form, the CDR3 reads TGTGCCAGTAGTATGACAGGGATCGACTATGGCTACACCTTC.

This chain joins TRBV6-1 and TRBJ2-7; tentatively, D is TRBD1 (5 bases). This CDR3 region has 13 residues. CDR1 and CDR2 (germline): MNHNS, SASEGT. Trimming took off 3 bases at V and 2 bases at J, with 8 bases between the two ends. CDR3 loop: CASSDRVPYEQYF. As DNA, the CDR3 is TGTGCCAGCAGTGACAGGGTCCCCTACGAGCAGTACTTC.

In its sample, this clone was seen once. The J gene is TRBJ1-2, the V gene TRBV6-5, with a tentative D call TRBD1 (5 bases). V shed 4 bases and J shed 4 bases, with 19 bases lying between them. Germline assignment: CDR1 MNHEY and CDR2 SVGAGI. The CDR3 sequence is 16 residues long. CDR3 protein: CASSSGPGAGLYGYTF. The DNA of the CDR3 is TGTGCCAGCAGTTCGGGACCTGGGGCCGGTCTCTATGGCTACACCTTC.

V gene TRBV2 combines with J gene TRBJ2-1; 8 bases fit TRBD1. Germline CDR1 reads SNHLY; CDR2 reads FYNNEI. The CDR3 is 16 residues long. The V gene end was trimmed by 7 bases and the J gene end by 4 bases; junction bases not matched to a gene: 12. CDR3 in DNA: TGTGCCAGCATGTCAGGGGGCCTGGACCTATACAATGAGCAGTTCTTC. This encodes CASMSGGLDLYNEQFF.

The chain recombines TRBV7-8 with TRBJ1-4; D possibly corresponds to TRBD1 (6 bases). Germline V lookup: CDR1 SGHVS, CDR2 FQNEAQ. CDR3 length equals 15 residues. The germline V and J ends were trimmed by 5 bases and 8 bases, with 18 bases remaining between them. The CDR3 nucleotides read TGTGCCAGCAGCCTAAATTGGGGGCAAGGGGAAAAACTGTTTTTT. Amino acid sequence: CASSLNWGQGEKLFF.